Listed below are T cell receptor beta chains from one sample, sequenced in a study of Ad26.COV2.S vaccination and SARS-CoV-2 variants. Assay: immunoSEQ multiplex PCR; the TCRdb copy retains only in-frame clones and omits some. The data show some 300,000 clones, around 84% seen once. The sample here was peripheral blood, taken in a trial of Ad26.COV2.S vaccine versus placebo. The receptor source for this set is a person between 18 and 60 years old who received the Ad26.COV2.S COVID-19 vaccine or a placebo. Both conserved end residues are part of each CDR3. D genes are given only for firm matches. Size values are once, few and many counts, or a class for expanded clones, and some rows have none.

TRBJ1-2 once TRBV18 - CASSPLVGDHGYTF TGTGCCAGCTCACCACTGGTGGGCGATCATGGCTACACCTTC
TRBJ2-4 - TRBV9 TRBD1 CASSVGTGKNIQYF TGTGCCAGCAGCGTGGGGACAGGAAAAAACATTCAGTACTTC
TRBJ1-3 - TRBV19 - CASSILGVRSGNTIYF TGTGCCAGTAGTATTCTCGGGGTCCGCTCTGGAAACACCATATATTTT
TRBJ2-3 - TRBV5-6 - CASSLEQTATDTQYF TGTGCCAGCAGCTTGGAGCAGACAGCCACAGATACGCAGTATTTT
TRBJ1-2 - TRBV6-5 TRBD1 CASSSPGQGARGYTF TGTGCCAGCAGTTCCCCGGGACAGGGGGCGCGGGGCTACACCTTC
TRBJ2-3 - TRBV5-4 - CASSGDGDTQYF TGTGCCAGCAGCGGGGACGGAGATACGCAGTATTTT
TRBJ1-1 once TRBV5-5 - CASSKPSVATEAFF TGTGCCAGCAGCAAACCCTCGGTGGCCACTGAAGCTTTCTTT
TRBJ2-2 once TRBV6-5 - CASSSPRRGGELFF TGTGCCAGCAGTTCACCCCGGAGGGGCGGGGAGCTGTTTTTT
TRBJ1-2 - TRBV4-3 - CASSQVRQTDGGYTF TGCGCCAGCAGCCAAGTGAGACAAACCGATGGGGGCTACACCTTC
TRBJ2-7 once TRBV6-2/TRBV6-3 TRBD1 CASSSHVTGQGSIEQYF TGTGCCAGCAGCTCCCATGTCACCGGACAGGGTTCAATCGAGCAGTACTTC
TRBJ2-3 - TRBV5-6 TRBD2 CASSLRLAGGSTDTQYF TGTGCCAGCAGCTTGAGACTAGCGGGAGGCAGCACAGATACGCAGTATTTT
TRBJ1-3 - TRBV11-2 - CASSSGNTIYF TGTGCCAGCTCATCCGGGAACACCATATATTTT
TRBJ2-3 - TRBV9 - CASSVGSGLSTDTQYF TGTGCCAGCAGCGTAGGTTCCGGGTTGTCCACAGATACGCAGTATTTT
TRBJ2-7 - TRBV5-4 - CASRDSYEQYF TGTGCCAGCAGGGACAGCTACGAGCAGTACTTC
TRBJ2-7 - TRBV7-6 TRBD2 CASSSAAGFLDEQYF TGTGCCAGCAGCTCAGCAGCGGGGTTCCTCGACGAGCAGTACTTC
TRBJ1-2 - TRBV19 - CASSIKVGKDGYTF TGTGCCAGTAGTATCAAGGTCGGGAAAGATGGCTACACCTTC
TRBJ2-1 once TRBV6-2/TRBV6-3 TRBD1 CASSYAGQGSINEQFF TGTGCCAGCAGTTACGCGGGACAGGGGTCTATCAATGAGCAGTTCTTC
TRBJ1-5 - TRBV29-1 - CSVRTKGNQPQHF TGCAGCGTTAGGACAAAGGGCAATCAGCCCCAGCATTTT
TRBJ2-3 - TRBV5-4 - CASSLFMAGTTDTQYF TGTGCCAGCAGCTTGTTTATGGCGGGTACCACAGATACGCAGTATTTT
TRBJ2-7 - TRBV5-8 - CASIRTDLYEQYF TGTGCCAGCATCCGGACGGATCTATACGAGCAGTACTTC
TRBJ2-5 - TRBV13 TRBD2 CASSLTPSGGDQETQYF TGTGCCAGCAGCTTAACGCCTAGCGGGGGGGACCAAGAGACCCAGTACTTC
TRBJ1-3 once TRBV4-1 TRBD1 CASSQDYRGGNTIYF TGCGCCAGCAGCCAAGACTACAGGGGGGGAAACACCATATATTTT
TRBJ1-2 - TRBV29-1 - CSVGGWGGYTF TGCAGCGTTGGAGGGTGGGGTGGCTACACCTTC
TRBJ1-2 - TRBV28 - CASTRKTGYTF TGTGCCAGCACCCGAAAGACCGGCTACACCTTC
TRBJ1-2 - TRBV19 - CASSMLGRGWGYTF TGTGCCAGTAGTATGCTTGGCAGGGGATGGGGCTACACCTTC
TRBJ2-2 - TRBV24-1 - CATSGNTGELFF TGTGCCACCAGTGGGAACACCGGGGAGCTGTTTTTT
TRBJ1-2 - TRBV6-6 - CASSPGGGGVHYGYTF TGTGCCAGCAGCCCGGGGGGGGGAGGTGTTCACTATGGCTACACCTTC
TRBJ2-5 - TRBV7-6 - CASSLTQETQYF TGTGCCAGCAGTTTAACCCAAGAGACCCAGTACTTC
TRBJ2-2 - TRBV4-1 - CASSQRGEGVSTGELFF TGCGCCAGCAGCCAAAGAGGGGAAGGGGTTAGCACCGGGGAGCTGTTTTTT
TRBJ2-3 - TRBV7-2 - CASSLGMGLGSRTQYF TGTGCCAGCAGCTTAGGTATGGGGCTGGGTAGTCGGACGCAGTATTTT
TRBJ1-3 - TRBV11-2 - CASSLDRNIAFSGNTIYF TGTGCCAGCAGCTTAGATCGGAATATAGCCTTCTCTGGAAACACCATATATTTT